The rows below give T cell receptor beta chains drawn from one sample of a study of cytomegalovirus exposure and HLA in healthy donors. The assay was immunoSEQ multiplex PCR, and TCRdb's table has in-frame clones only and misses some. This sample has about 130,000 clones, with around 92% found just once. Sequenced input: PBMCs. These receptor sequences come from a man aged 30 to 45 in good health and CMV-seronegative. Both conserved end residues are part of each CDR3. D genes are given only for firm matches. Clone size is given for some rows only: seen once, a few or many times, or a class if the clone is expanded.

V,size,D,J,CDR3,DNA
TRBV15,.,.,TRBJ1-5,CATSRDDNNQPQHF,TGTGCCACCAGCAGAGATGACAACAATCAGCCCCAGCATTTT
TRBV7-9,.,TRBD1,TRBJ2-7,CASSPPGQAYEQYF,TGTGCCAGCAGCCCCCCTGGACAGGCCTACGAGCAGTACTTC
TRBV28,.,.,TRBJ2-7,CASSLRQGKQYF,TGTGCCAGCAGTTTAAGGCAGGGTAAGCAGTACTTC
TRBV19,.,TRBD2,TRBJ2-3,CASSSWFTGGSVEITDTQYF,TGTGCCAGTAGTTCCTGGTTTACGGGGGGAAGCGTCGAGATAACAGATACGCAGTATTTT
TRBV7-7,few,.,TRBJ2-7,CASSLGRGLNYEQYF,TGTGCCAGCAGCTTGGGCCGGGGTCTCAACTACGAGCAGTACTTC
TRBV6-5,.,.,TRBJ2-2,CASGSASTGELFF,TGTGCCAGCGGGTCGGCTAGCACCGGGGAGCTGTTTTTT
TRBV19,few,.,TRBJ2-1,CASKIQQGYNEQFF,TGTGCCAGTAAGATCCAGCAGGGCTACAATGAGCAGTTCTTC
TRBV25-1,once,.,TRBJ2-7,CASSRTDSYEQYF,TGTGCCAGCAGTCGGACTGATTCCTACGAGCAGTACTTC
TRBV6-1,.,.,TRBJ1-4,CASSELALRGEKLFF,TGTGCCAGCAGTGAATTGGCGCTTAGGGGTGAAAAACTGTTTTTT
TRBV2,.,.,TRBJ1-1,CASRSTENTEAFF,TGTGCCAGCAGAAGTACAGAGAACACTGAAGCTTTCTTT
TRBV19,.,TRBD2,TRBJ2-7,CASSIRTSGLREQYF,TGTGCCAGTAGTATTCGGACTAGCGGTCTAAGGGAGCAGTACTTC
TRBV7-2,.,.,TRBJ1-2,CASNGQMNYGYTF,TGTGCCAGCAACGGACAGATGAACTATGGCTACACCTTC
TRBV10-3,.,.,TRBJ2-7,CAISQDTSPSYEQYF,TGTGCCATCAGTCAAGATACATCTCCCTCCTACGAGCAGTACTTC
TRBV27,.,.,TRBJ1-5,CASSFIGVGQPQHF,TGTGCCAGCAGTTTCATCGGGGTGGGTCAGCCCCAGCATTTT
TRBV19,.,TRBD1,TRBJ2-7,CASSIRPNLRQGLYF,TGTGCCAGTAGTATCCGTCCTAACTTGAGACAGGGTCTGTACTTC
TRBV28,.,TRBD2,TRBJ2-7,CASKWGGSYEQYF,TGTGCCAGCAAGTGGGGGGGCTCCTACGAGCAGTACTTC
TRBV4-1,.,TRBD1,TRBJ1-2,CASSQDPGQNYGYTF,TGCGCCAGCAGCCAAGATCCGGGACAGAACTATGGCTACACCTTC
TRBV6-5,once,TRBD1,TRBJ2-7,CASSLDRVHEQYF,TGTGCCAGCAGTCTGGACAGGGTCCACGAGCAGTACTTC
TRBV11-2,.,TRBD2,TRBJ2-5,CASSLGRLAEETQYF,TGTGCCAGCAGCTTAGGGAGACTAGCGGAGGAGACCCAGTACTTC
TRBV19,.,.,TRBJ2-1,CASSIPNEQFF,TGTGCCAGTAGTATACCAAATGAGCAGTTCTTC
TRBV7-8,.,TRBD2,TRBJ2-3,CASSKRLANSGTDTQYF,TGTGCCAGCAGCAAGCGACTAGCTAATTCCGGAACAGATACGCAGTATTTT
TRBV20-1,few,TRBD1,TRBJ1-1,CRPVDRRRAFF,TGCAGGCCGGTGGACAGGAGGAGAGCTTTCTTT
TRBV7-8,many,.,TRBJ1-6,CASSLVTGDSPLHF,TGTGCCAGCAGCTTAGTTACGGGGGATTCACCCCTCCACTTT
TRBV2,.,.,TRBJ2-5,CASSDWSGEMQETQYF,TGTGCCAGCAGTGATTGGTCGGGGGAAATGCAAGAGACCCAGTACTTC
TRBV19,once,.,TRBJ1-1,CASSIGNYWDTGTEAFF,TGTGCCAGTAGTATAGGGAATTATTGGGACACGGGGACTGAAGCTTTCTTT
TRBV6-4,.,.,TRBJ1-2,CASSESGASDHYGYTF,TGTGCCAGCAGTGAGTCTGGGGCGTCAGATCACTATGGCTACACCTTC